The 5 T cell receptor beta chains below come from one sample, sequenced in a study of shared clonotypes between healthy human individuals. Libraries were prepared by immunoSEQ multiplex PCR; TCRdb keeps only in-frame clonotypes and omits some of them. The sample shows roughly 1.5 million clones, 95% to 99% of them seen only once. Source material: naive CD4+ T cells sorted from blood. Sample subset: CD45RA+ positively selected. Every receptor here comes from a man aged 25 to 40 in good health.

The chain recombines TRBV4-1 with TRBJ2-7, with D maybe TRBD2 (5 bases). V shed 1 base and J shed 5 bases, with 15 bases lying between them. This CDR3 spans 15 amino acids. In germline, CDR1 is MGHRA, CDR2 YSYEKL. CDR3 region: CASSQVGLGPNEQYF. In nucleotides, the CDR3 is TGCGCCAGCAGCCAAGTCGGACTGGGTCCTAACGAGCAGTACTTC.

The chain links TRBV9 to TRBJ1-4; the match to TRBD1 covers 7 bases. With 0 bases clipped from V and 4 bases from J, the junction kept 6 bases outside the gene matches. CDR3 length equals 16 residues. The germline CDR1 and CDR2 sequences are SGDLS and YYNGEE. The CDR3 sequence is CASSVDGRQGNEKLFF. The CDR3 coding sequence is TGTGCCAGCAGCGTAGACGGTCGACAGGGTAATGAAAAACTGTTTTTT.

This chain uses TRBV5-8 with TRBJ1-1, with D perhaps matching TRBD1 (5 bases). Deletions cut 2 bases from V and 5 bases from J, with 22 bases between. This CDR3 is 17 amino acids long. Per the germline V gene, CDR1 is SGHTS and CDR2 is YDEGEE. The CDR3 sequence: CASSFPRETRGRTEAFF. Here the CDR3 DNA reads TGTGCCAGCAGCTTCCCCCGGGAAACAAGGGGAAGGACTGAAGCTTTCTTT.

This CDR3 is CASSPGIPYEQYF. The DNA of the CDR3 is TGTGCCAGCAGTCCCGGGATACCCTACGAGCAGTACTTC. This chain uses TRBV28 with TRBJ2-7; possibly TRBD2 for D (5 bases). CDR1 and CDR2 from the germline V gene are MDHEN and SYDVKM. CDR3 length equals 13 residues. Trimming took off 5 bases at V and 2 bases at J, with 10 bases between the two ends.

CDR3 nucleotides: TGTGCCAGCAGCGCGGACAGGGGTATGGATACGCAGTATTTT. Translated: CASSADRGMDTQYF. The chain combines TRBV9 with TRBJ2-3; TRBD1 aligns across 9 bases. The CDR3 is 14 residues long. Trimming cost V 3 bases and J 6 bases; bases outside gene matches: 5. Germline V gene sequence: CDR1 SGDLS, CDR2 YYNGEE.